This TCR beta chain was found in a study of blood T cell repertoires in COVID-19. On the study more broadly: Sources were T cells, B-cell-depleted T cells, or PBMCs; the material itself was cDNA or gDNA.

Germline V gene lookup returns CDR1 SGHRS and CDR2 YFSETQ. The V end lost 4 bases, the J end lost 1 base, and 16 bases lay between the germline ends. The CDR3 length is 16 residues. Participants, 18 to 89 years old, spanned about 26 US areas. Clinical history as reported by participants underpinned cohort assignment. Original handling: Scientists estimated how many nucleated cells there were by amplifying reference gene primers. Clones were sequenced by immunoSEQ multiplex PCR, and TCRdb holds only the in-frame ones, with some missing. The DNA gave D and trimming, while V, J and clone size come from that table. Of around 130,000 clones detected, around 88% appear once; the ten largest clones hold about 2.3%.

The V gene is TRBV5-1, the J gene TRBJ2-3; D might be TRBD2 (6 bases). The TCR sequence derives from a woman in her forties or fifties who had recovered from COVID-19. The sample taken for sequencing was PBMCs or T cells enriched from blood (not recorded which). The CDR3 region has the DNA TGCGCCAGCAGCCCGGGACTCACGCGTCGCACAGATACGCAGTATTTT. It translates to CASSPGLTRRTDTQYF.